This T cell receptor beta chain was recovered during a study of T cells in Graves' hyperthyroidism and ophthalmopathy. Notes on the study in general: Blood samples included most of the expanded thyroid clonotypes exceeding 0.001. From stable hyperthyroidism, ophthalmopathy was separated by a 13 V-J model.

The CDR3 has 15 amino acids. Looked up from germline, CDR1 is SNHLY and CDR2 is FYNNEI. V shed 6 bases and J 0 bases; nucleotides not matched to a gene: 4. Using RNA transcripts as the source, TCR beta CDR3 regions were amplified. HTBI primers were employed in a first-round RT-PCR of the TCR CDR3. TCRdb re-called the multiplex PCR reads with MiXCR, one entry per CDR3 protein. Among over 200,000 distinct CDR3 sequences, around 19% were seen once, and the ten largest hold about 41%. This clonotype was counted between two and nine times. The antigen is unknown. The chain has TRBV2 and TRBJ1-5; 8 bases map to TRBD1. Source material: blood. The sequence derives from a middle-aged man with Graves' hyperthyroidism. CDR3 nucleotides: TGTGCCAGCAGCGAGGACAGGGCTAGCAATCAGCCCCAGCATTTT. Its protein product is CASSEDRASNQPQHF.